The present TCR beta chain was sequenced within a study of cytomegalovirus exposure and HLA in healthy donors. Notes on the study in general: The listing of 160 or so TCR beta chains classed them as cytomegalovirus-associated. A few of the chains that were CMV-associated were confirmed in vitro to be specific for CMV antigens. The tendency of first-cohort TCR clusters to co-occur in the 130 or so validation repertoires was identified by a subsequent analysis.

Libraries were prepared by immunoSEQ multiplex PCR; TCRdb keeps only in-frame clonotypes and omits some of them. The sample has more than 80,000 clones; 96% are singletons. The CDR3 sequence is 14 residues long. V trimming: 2 bases; J trimming: 5 bases; junction bases outside the gene matches: 2. Per the germline V gene, CDR1 is MNHEY and CDR2 is SVGAGI. The donors were members of the validation cohort comprising some 120 subjects, separate from the roughly 730-subject first cohort. Comment on this clone: The antigen remains unidentified.

The specimen sequenced was PBMCs. This sequence joins TRBV6-5 and TRBJ1-5; TRBD1 matches 8 bases. The source is a woman aged 18-30 years in good health and CMV-seronegative. The CDR3 reads CASSYGRGHQPQHF. CDR3 DNA sequence: TGTGCCAGCAGTTACGGCAGGGGGCATCAGCCCCAGCATTTT.